Listed below are T cell receptor beta chains from one sample, sequenced in a study of T cells after yellow fever vaccination. TCRdb re-called the 5' RACE reads through MiXCR, storing one row per CDR3 protein. This sample carries 300,000 to 350,000 distinct CDR3 sequences, almost 4% of them seen once, and the ten largest clones take more than 20%. This specimen consisted of PBMCs, obtained 5 days after the yellow fever booster vaccination. The receptors derive from a man younger than 30 who received the YFV17D yellow fever vaccine. Each CDR3 is given with its conserved first and last residue. Each record gives: clone size, J gene, D gene, V gene, CDR3 protein, CDR3 DNA. A D gene is named only where the DNA matches it firmly. The size of a clone is reported for some rows only, either as once, few or many, or as a class for expanded clones.

few,TRBJ2-2,NA,TRBV4-1,CASSPGLGGGELFF,TGCGCCAGCAGCCCCGGATTGGGGGGCGGGGAGCTGTTTTTT
many,TRBJ2-3,NA,TRBV5-4,CASSLDSGTQYF,TGTGCCAGCAGCTTGGACTCGGGTACGCAGTATTTT
few,TRBJ1-6,TRBD1,TRBV3-1,CASSHSGTGRNSPLHF,TGTGCCAGCAGCCACTCCGGGACAGGGCGGAATTCACCCCTCCACTTT
NA,TRBJ2-2,TRBD1,TRBV7-9,CASSFGPGQANTGELFF,TGTGCCAGCAGCTTTGGGCCGGGACAGGCGAACACCGGGGAGCTGTTTTTT
few,TRBJ1-1,NA,TRBV12-3/TRBV12-4,CATSLAGGEAFF,TGTGCCACCTCACTGGCGGGGGGGGAAGCTTTCTTT
many,TRBJ1-2,NA,TRBV4-2,CASSQDGPATNYGYTF,TGTGCCAGCAGCCAAGATGGACCCGCGACTAACTATGGCTACACCTTC
NA,TRBJ2-5,NA,TRBV12-3/TRBV12-4,CASRPTGFETQYF,TGTGCCAGCAGACCAACAGGGTTTGAGACCCAGTACTTC
few,TRBJ2-3,NA,TRBV20-1,CSARWRGGDTQYF,TGCAGTGCTAGGTGGAGGGGGGGCGATACGCAGTATTTT
many,TRBJ2-7,TRBD1,TRBV5-1,CASRYRLDRGYEQYF,TGCGCCAGCAGATATAGACTGGACAGGGGATACGAGCAGTACTTC
many,TRBJ2-5,NA,TRBV24-1,CATSDLQSQQETQYF,TGTGCCACCAGTGATTTGCAATCACAGCAAGAGACCCAGTACTTC
few,TRBJ2-6,NA,TRBV6-2/TRBV6-3,CASNQQVSGANVLTF,TGTGCCAGCAACCAACAGGTCTCTGGGGCCAACGTCCTGACTTTC
few,TRBJ1-5,NA,TRBV19,CASTRQSYNNQPQHF,TGTGCCAGTACAAGACAGAGCTACAACAATCAGCCCCAGCATTTT
few,TRBJ1-2,NA,TRBV28,CASSSDYGYTF,TGTGCCAGCAGCAGTGACTATGGCTACACCTTC
NA,TRBJ1-4,NA,TRBV7-9,CASSRGDGTSYEKLFF,TGTGCCAGCAGCCGAGGCGATGGGACAAGCTATGAAAAACTGTTTTTT
NA,TRBJ1-1,NA,TRBV11-2,CASSSRVFTEAFF,TGTGCCAGCAGCTCCAGGGTGTTCACTGAAGCTTTCTTT
few,TRBJ1-2,TRBD1,TRBV20-1,CSASPGQGSYGYTF,TGCAGTGCCAGTCCGGGACAGGGGTCCTATGGCTACACCTTC
few,TRBJ2-5,NA,TRBV12-3/TRBV12-4,CASSDSGGETQYF,TGTGCCAGCAGTGACTCTGGAGGGGAGACCCAGTACTTC
many,TRBJ2-1,TRBD1,TRBV9,CASSVFRTGADEQFF,TGTGCCAGCAGCGTATTCCGGACAGGGGCCGATGAGCAGTTCTTC
NA,TRBJ1-3,NA,TRBV7-6,CASSLVPRPGNTIYF,TGTGCCAGCAGCTTAGTCCCTCGTCCTGGAAACACCATATATTTT
many,TRBJ2-3,NA,TRBV20-1,CSATEQGAHRLNTDTQYF,TGCAGTGCTACGGAACAGGGTGCGCATCGACTCAACACAGATACGCAGTATTTT
NA,TRBJ1-2,TRBD1,TRBV27,CASSLQGAGFGYGYTF,TGTGCCAGCAGTTTACAGGGGGCCGGGTTCGGCTATGGCTACACCTTC
few,TRBJ1-3,NA,TRBV7-9,CASSPGSGGNTIYF,TGTGCCAGCAGCCCCGGGTCCGGGGGAAACACCATATATTTT
few,TRBJ1-5,NA,TRBV24-1,CATSPRGLGYSNQPQHF,TGTGCCACCTCACCCCGGGGGTTGGGGTATAGCAATCAGCCCCAGCATTTT
many,TRBJ2-5,NA,TRBV5-1,CASFKAQETQYF,TGCGCCAGCTTCAAGGCACAAGAGACCCAGTACTTC
many,TRBJ1-2,NA,TRBV20-1,CSTLRQAPYGYTF,TGCAGTACTTTACGACAGGCGCCCTATGGCTACACCTTC
few,TRBJ1-5,NA,TRBV5-8,CASSHRAYSNQPQHF,TGTGCCAGCAGCCACAGAGCTTATAGCAATCAGCCCCAGCATTTT
few,TRBJ1-1,NA,TRBV10-3,CAITRTENTEAFF,TGTGCCATCACCAGGACAGAGAACACTGAAGCTTTCTTT
NA,TRBJ2-4,NA,TRBV29-1,CSAQAKNIQYF,TGCAGCGCTCAAGCCAAAAACATTCAGTACTTC
few,TRBJ2-7,NA,TRBV13,CASSFTGSYEQYF,TGTGCCAGCAGCTTCACAGGGTCCTACGAGCAGTACTTC